This T cell receptor (beta chain) was identified during a study of cytomegalovirus exposure and HLA in healthy donors. Use of 60 Vbeta and 13 Jbeta primers characterized the PCR. Method: immunoSEQ multiplex PCR; TCRdb's copy keeps in-frame clones and lacks some. The repertoire consists of roughly 120,000 clones, with over 70% occurring once and the leading ten covering about 4%. The J segment lost 3 bases and the V segment lost 4 bases, leaving 11 bases of the junction unmatched. Per the germline V gene, CDR1 is SGHTA and CDR2 is FQGNSA. This CDR3 has 16 amino acids. This chain uses TRBV7-2 with TRBJ1-1, with TRBD1 identical over 7 bases. Input material: PBMCs. The receptor's source is a woman aged 40 to 55 in good health and CMV-seronegative. Here the CDR3 reads CASSSTDQGVDTEAFF. The CDR3 DNA reads as TGTGCCAGCAGCTCGACGGACCAGGGGGTAGACACTGAAGCTTTCTTT.